The table lists the clone carrying this T cell receptor (beta chain) with a few counts. As yet, its antigen is unknown. The CDR3 contains 13 residues. The V end was cut by 7 bases, the J end by 8 bases, with 14 bases between. Study outcomes and limitations: The TCR gene usage of tumor memory CD4+ T cells clustered together with blood and lymph node memory CD4+ cells and with lymph node naive CD4+ cells. Greatest tumor Treg TCR overlap was with tumor naive CD4+ cells.

Constant-region reverse primers amplified full-length variable regions, followed by semi-nested Nested Universal Primer A PCR. TCRdb recomputed calls from the 5' RACE reads with MiXCR, one row per CDR3 protein. This repertoire shows roughly 50,000 distinct CDR3 sequences, about 24% found once; its top ten account for about 3%. Purified naive CD4+ T cells were depleted of CD25+ Tregs. The rearrangement links TRBV12-3 or TRBV12-4 to TRBJ1-4; no clear D. This TCR was sampled from a female donor with breast cancer. The source material was tumor-infiltrating naive CD4+ T cells sorted from the breast tumor. The subset denotes: naive CD4+ T cells, CD4+CD45RA+CD25-. CDR3 coding DNA: TGTGCCAGCATCAGAGGGTTGGGAGAAAAACTGTTTTTT. It encodes CASIRGLGEKLFF.